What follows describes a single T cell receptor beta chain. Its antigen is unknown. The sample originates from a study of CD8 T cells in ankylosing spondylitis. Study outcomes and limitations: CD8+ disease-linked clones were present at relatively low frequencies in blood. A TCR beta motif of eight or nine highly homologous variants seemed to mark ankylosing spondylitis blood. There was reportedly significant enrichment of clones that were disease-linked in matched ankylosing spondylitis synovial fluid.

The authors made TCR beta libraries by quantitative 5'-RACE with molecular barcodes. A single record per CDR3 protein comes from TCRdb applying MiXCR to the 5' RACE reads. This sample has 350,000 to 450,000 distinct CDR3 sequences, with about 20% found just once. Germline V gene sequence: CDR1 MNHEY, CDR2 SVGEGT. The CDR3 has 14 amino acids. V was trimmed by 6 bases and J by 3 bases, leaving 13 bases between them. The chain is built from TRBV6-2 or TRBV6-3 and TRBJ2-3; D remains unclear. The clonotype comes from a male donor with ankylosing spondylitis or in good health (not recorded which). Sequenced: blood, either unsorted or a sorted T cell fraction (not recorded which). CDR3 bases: TGTGCCAGCAGCCATGGCCAGCTAACAGATACGCAGTATTTT. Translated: CASSHGQLTDTQYF.